This T cell receptor (beta chain) was sequenced in a study of cytomegalovirus exposure and HLA in healthy donors. Looking at the study overall: An earlier analysis found around 100 million unique TCR beta sequences from 150 million to 200 million T cells.

Findings of the study overall: Excluded: some indistinguishable V segments such as TRBV6-2 and TRBV6-3. Cytomegalovirus-associated status was assigned to fewer than 200 TCR beta chains. When analyzed later, a missense DCLRE1C variant was found to be linked to TCR beta V- and J-gene trimming.

Regarding this clone: Its matching antigen is unknown.

CDR1 is SGHRS and CDR2 is YFSETQ in the germline V gene. There are 13 residues in the CDR3. Trimming stripped 8 bases from V and 2 bases from J, with 13 bases between. The PCR ran on 60 Vbeta and 13 Jbeta primers. TCRdb keeps only in-frame clones here, not all; method: immunoSEQ multiplex PCR. The table counts fewer than 250,000 clones; about 1% lies in the top ten. The chain joins TRBV5-1 to TRBJ2-5; D might be TRBD1 (6 bases). The sample was PBMCs. The TCR was taken from a woman between 25 and 40 years old in good health and CMV-seropositive. CDR3 loop: CASPRGTQETQYF. For the CDR3, the DNA is TGCGCCAGTCCCAGGGGTACGCAAGAGACCCAGTACTTC.